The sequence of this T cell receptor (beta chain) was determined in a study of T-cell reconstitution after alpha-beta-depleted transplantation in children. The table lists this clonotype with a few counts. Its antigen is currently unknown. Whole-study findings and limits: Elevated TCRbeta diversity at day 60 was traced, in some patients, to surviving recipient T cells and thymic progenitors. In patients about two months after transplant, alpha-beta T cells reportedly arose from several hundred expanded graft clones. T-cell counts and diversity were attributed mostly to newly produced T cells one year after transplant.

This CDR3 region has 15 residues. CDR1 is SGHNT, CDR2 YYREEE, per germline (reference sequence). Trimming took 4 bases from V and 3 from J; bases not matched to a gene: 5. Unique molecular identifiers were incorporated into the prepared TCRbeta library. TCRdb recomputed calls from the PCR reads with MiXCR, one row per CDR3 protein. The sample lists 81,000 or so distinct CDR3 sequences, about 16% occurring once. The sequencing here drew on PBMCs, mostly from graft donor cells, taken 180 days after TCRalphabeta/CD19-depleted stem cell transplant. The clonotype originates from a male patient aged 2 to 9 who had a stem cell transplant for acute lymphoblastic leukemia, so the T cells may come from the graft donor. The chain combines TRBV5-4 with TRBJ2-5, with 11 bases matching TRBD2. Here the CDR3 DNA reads TGTGCCAGCAGCGAGGGACTAGCGGTCAAAGAGACCCAGTACTTC. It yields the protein CASSEGLAVKETQYF.